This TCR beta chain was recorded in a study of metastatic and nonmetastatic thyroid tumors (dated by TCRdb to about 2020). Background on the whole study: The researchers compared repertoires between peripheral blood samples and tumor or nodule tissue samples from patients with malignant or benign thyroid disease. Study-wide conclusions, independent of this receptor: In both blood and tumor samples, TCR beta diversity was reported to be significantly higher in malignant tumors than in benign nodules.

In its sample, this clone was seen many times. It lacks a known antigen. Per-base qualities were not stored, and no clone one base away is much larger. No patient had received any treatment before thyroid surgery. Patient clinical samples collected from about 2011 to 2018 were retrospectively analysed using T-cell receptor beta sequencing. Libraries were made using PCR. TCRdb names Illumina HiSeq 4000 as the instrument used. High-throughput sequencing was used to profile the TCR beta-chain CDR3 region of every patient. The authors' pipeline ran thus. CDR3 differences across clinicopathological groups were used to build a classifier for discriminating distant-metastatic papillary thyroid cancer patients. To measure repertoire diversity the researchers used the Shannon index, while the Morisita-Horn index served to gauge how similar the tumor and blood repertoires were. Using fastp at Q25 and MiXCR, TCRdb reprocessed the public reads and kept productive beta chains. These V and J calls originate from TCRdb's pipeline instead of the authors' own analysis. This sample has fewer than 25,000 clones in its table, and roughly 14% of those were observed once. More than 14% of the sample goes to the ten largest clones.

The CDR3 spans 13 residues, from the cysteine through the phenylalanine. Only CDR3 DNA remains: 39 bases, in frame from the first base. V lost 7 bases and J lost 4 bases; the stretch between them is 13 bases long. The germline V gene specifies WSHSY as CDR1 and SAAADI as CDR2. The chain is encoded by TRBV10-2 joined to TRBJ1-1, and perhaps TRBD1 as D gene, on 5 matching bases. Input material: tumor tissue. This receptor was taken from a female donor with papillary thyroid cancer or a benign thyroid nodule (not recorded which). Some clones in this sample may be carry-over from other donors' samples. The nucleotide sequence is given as TGCGCCAGCACCGGTCCGGGGGGCACTGAAGCTTTCTTT. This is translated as CASTGPGGTEAFF.